Sequencing of this T cell receptor (beta chain) was carried out in a study of T cells in localized non-small cell lung cancer. Broader study findings: Adjacent lung was found to contain a median about 50 of the top 100 tumor clones. Since sequencing was restricted to only one region of the tumor, intratumor heterogeneity remains a possibility. It was uninvolved adjacent lung that showed the highest T cell clonality, exceeding tumor. Longer survival (overall) was linked to higher T cell density in blood.

On this clone itself: The antigen remains unidentified.

The data were produced by immunoSEQ multiplex PCR, yet TCRdb's version contains in-frame clones alone and is incomplete. The repertoire holds tens of thousands of clones, with 88% as singletons. Trimming left V 5 bases short and J 3 bases short, with 5 bases between. Germline V gene sequence: CDR1 MNHNS, CDR2 SASEGT. There are 11 residues in the CDR3. This TCR came from a woman aged 35 to 70 with stage I squamous cell lung carcinoma. Specimen: peripheral blood, collected before any cancer treatment. The chain joins TRBV6-1 to TRBJ2-7; unclear D gene. The CDR3 protein is CASSHHYEQYF. The CDR3 nucleotides read TGTGCCAGCAGTCACCACTACGAGCAGTACTTC.